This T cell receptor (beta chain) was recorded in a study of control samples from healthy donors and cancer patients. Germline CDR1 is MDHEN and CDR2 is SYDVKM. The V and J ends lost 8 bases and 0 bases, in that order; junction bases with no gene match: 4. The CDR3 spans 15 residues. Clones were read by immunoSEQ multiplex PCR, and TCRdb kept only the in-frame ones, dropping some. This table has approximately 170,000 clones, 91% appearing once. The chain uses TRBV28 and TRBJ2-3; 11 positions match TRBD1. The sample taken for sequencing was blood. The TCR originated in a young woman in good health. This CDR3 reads CASVGQGASTDTQYF. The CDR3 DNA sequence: TGTGCCAGCGTCGGACAGGGGGCGAGCACAGATACGCAGTATTTT.